The T cell receptor beta chain under discussion was sequenced for a study of Graves' ophthalmopathy and Graves' hyperthyroidism. At the level of the study: There was a collection of peripheral blood at initial diagnosis, before any treatment.

Note on this clonotype: Its antigen is unknown.

The germline V gene encodes CDR1 SGHVS and CDR2 FQNEAQ. Trimming took off 4 bases at V and 3 bases at J, with 16 bases between the two ends. The CDR3 contains 15 residues. Beta-chain TCR CDR3 regions were amplified from RNA transcripts. HTBI primers primed a first-round RT-PCR, and a second-round multiplex PCR followed. TCRdb reprocessed the multiplex PCR reads with MiXCR, giving one entry per CDR3 protein. The table shows 500,000 to 800,000 distinct CDR3 sequences, with about 41% occurring only once. Whole-study results and caveats: Most expanded clonotypes in thyroid above 0.001 frequency also showed up in blood.

Sequenced: peripheral blood. The rearrangement uses TRBV7-8 and TRBJ2-7; perhaps TRBD1 as D (5 bases). The clonotype originates from an adult man with Graves' ophthalmopathy. This CDR3 is CASSSRSGIDYEQYF. As DNA, the CDR3 is TGTGCCAGCAGCTCTCGGTCAGGGATCGACTACGAGCAGTACTTC.